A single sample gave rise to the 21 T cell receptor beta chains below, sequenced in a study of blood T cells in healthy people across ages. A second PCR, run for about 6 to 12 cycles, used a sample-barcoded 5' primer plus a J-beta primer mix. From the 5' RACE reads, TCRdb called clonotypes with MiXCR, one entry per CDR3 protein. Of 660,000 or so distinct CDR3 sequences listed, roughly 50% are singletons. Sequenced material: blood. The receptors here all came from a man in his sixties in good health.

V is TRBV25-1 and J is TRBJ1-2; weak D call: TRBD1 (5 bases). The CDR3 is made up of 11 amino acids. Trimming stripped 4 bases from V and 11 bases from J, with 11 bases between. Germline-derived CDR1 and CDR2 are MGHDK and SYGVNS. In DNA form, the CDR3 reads TGTGCCAGCAGTGCGGAGGGGATGTACACCTTC. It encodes CASSAEGMYTF.

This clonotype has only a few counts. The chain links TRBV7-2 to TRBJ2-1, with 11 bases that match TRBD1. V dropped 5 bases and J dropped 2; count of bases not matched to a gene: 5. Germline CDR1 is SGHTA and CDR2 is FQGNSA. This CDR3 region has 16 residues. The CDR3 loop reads CASSPMGQGAYNEQFF. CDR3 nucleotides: TGTGCCAGCAGCCCGATGGGACAGGGGGCCTACAATGAGCAGTTCTTC.

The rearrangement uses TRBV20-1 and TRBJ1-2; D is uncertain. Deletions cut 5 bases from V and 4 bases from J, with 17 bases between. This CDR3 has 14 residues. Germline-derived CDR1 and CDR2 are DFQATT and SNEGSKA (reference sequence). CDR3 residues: CSAAAGVGGYGYTF. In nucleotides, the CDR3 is TGCAGTGCTGCTGCTGGGGTGGGAGGCTATGGCTACACCTTC.

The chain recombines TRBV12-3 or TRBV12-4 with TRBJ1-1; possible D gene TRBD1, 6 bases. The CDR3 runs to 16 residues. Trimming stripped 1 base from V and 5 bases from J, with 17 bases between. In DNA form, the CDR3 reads TGTGCCAGCAGTTTAGGGGGGACATCCCCGTGGACTGAAGCTTTCTTT. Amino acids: CASSLGGTSPWTEAFF.

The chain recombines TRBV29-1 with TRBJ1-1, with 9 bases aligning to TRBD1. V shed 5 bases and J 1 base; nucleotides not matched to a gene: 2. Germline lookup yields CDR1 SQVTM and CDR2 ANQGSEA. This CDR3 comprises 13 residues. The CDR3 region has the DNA TGCAGCGTTACAGGGGGCCGGAACACTGAAGCTTTCTTT. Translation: CSVTGGRNTEAFF.

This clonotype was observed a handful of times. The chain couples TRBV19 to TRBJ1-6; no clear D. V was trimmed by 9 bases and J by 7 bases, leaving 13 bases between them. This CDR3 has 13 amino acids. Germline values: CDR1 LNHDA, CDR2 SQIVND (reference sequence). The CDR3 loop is CASQEDPNSPLHF. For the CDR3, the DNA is TGTGCCAGCCAAGAGGACCCAAATTCACCCCTCCACTTT.

CDR3 bases: TGCAGTGCTAGACCTCGGGGCACCTACGAGCAGTACTTC. It specifies CSARPRGTYEQYF. This chain joins TRBV20-1 and TRBJ2-7; either TRBD1 or TRBD2 may supply D (5 bases each). Germline CDR1 DFQATT, CDR2 SNEGSKA (reference sequence). The CDR3 totals 13 residues. V was pared by 2 bases and J by 2 bases, with 10 bases between.

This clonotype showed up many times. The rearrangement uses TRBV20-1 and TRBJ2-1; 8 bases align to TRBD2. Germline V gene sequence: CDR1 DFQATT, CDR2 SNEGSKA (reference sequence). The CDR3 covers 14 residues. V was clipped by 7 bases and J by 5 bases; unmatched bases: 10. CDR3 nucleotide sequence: TGCAGTGGTTTATCCGCGGGGGGTGACAATGAGCAGTTCTTC. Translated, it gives CSGLSAGGDNEQFF.

The CDR3 coding sequence is TGTGCCAGCAGTTCACAGGGGTCCACTGAAGCTTTCTTT. Residues: CASSSQGSTEAFF. The chain uses TRBV6-6 and TRBJ1-1; TRBD1 agrees at 7 bases. Germline CDR1 MNHNY, CDR2 SVGAGI (reference sequence). V was clipped by 4 bases and J by 4 bases; unmatched bases: 3. The CDR3 is 13 residues long.

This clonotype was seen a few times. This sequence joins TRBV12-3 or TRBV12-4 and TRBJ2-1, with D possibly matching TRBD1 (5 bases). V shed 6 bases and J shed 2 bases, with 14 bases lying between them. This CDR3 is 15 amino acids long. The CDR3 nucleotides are TGTGCCAGCAGGACGTGGGGCCCGGCCTACAATGAGCAGTTCTTC. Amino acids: CASRTWGPAYNEQFF.

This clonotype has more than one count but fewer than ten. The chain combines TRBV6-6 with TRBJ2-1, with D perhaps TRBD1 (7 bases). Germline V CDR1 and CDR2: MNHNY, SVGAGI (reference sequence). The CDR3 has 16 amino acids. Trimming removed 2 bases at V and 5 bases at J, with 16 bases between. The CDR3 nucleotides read TGTGCCAGCAGTTACCCTCGGAGGGGGCTCCACAATGAGCAGTTCTTC. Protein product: CASSYPRRGLHNEQFF.

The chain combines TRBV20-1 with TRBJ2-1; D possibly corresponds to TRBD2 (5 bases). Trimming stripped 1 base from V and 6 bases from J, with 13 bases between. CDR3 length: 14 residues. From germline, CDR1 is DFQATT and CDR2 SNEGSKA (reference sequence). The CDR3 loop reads CSARGLAGVNEQFF. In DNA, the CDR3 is TGCAGTGCTAGAGGGCTAGCTGGAGTCAATGAGCAGTTCTTC.

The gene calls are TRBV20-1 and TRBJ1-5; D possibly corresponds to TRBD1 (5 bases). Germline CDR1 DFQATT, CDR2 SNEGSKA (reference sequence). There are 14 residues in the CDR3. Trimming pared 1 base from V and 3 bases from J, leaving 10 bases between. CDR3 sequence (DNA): TGCAGTGCTAGAGTGGGGGTAGTCAATCAGCCCCAGCATTTT. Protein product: CSARVGVVNQPQHF.

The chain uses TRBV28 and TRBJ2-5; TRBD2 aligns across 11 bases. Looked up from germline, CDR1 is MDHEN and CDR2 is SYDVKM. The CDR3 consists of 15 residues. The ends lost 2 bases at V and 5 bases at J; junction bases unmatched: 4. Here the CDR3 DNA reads TGTGCCAGCAGTTTACAGACTAGCGGGGAGGAGACCCAGTACTTC. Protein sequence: CASSLQTSGEETQYF. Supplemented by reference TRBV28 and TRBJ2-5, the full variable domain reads DVKVTQSSRYLVKRTGEKVFLECVQDMDHENMFWYRQDPGLGLRLIYFSYDVKMKEKGDIPEGYSVSREKKERFSLILESASTNQTSMYLCASSLQTSGEETQYFGPGTRLLVL.

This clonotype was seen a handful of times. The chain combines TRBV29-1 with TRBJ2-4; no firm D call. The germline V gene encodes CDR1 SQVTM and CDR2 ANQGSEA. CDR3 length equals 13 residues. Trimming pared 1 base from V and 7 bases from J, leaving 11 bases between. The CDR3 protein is CSVEGQISNIQYF. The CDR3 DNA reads TGCAGCGTTGAAGGGCAGATTTCCAACATTCAGTACTTC.

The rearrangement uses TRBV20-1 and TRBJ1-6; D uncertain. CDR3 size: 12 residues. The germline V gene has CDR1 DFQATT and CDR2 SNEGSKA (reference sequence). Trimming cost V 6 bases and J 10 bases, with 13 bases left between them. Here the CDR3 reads CSAGMLDSPLHF. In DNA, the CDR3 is TGCAGTGCGGGGATGCTCGACTCACCCCTCCACTTT.

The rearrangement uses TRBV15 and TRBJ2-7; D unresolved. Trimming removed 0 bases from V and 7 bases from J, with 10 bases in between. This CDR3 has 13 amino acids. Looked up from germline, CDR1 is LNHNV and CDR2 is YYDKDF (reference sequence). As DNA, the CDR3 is TGTGCCACCAGCAGAGATTACCCGAGTGAGCAGTACTTC. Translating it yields CATSRDYPSEQYF.

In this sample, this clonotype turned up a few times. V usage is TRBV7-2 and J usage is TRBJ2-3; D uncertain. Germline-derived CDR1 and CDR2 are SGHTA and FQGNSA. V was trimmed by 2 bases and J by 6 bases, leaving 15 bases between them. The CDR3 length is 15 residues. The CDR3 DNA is TGTGCCAGCAGCTTAAGGGCACCAACGACGGATACGCAGTATTTT. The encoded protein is CASSLRAPTTDTQYF. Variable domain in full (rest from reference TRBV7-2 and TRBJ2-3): GAGVSQSPSNKVTEKGKDVELRCDPISGHTALYWYRQSLGQGLEFLIYFQGNSAPDKSGLPSDRFSAERTGGSVSTLTIQRTQQEDSAVYLCASSLRAPTTDTQYFGPGTRLTVL.

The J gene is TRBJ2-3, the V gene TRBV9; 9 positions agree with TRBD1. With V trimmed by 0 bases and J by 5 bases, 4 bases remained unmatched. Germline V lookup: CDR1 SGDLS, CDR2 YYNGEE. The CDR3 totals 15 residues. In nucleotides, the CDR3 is TGTGCCAGCAGCGTAGAGGGACAGGGTGGAGATACGCAGTATTTT. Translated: CASSVEGQGGDTQYF.

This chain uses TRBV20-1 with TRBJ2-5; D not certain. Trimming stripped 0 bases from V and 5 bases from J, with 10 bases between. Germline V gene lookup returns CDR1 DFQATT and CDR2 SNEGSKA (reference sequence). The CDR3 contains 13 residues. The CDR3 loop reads CSARDTARETQYF. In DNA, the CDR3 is TGCAGTGCTAGAGACACGGCCAGGGAGACCCAGTACTTC.

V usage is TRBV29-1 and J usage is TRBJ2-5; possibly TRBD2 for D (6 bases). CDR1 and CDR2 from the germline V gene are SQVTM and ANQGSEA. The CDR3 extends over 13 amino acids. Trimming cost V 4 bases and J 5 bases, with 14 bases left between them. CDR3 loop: CSVGPSVGETQYF. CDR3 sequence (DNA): TGCAGCGTTGGGCCTAGCGTAGGGGAGACCCAGTACTTC.